This record looks at one TCR beta chain sequence and its context. The data are from a study of Tregs in tolerant kidney transplant recipients. Germline V gene data show CDR1 as SEHNR and CDR2 as FQNEAQ (reference sequence). Trimming pared 2 bases from V and 2 bases from J, leaving 12 bases between. This CDR3 region has 15 residues. Related graft donors supplied nonmyeloablative bone marrow transplants, and mixed chimerism was transient. Repertoires were generated with immunoSEQ multiplex PCR, while TCRdb's copy carries only in-frame clones and drops some. This sample has about 50,000 clones, with around 90% found just once.

V and J are TRBV7-9 and TRBJ2-5; D call uncertain. The receptor was isolated from a human patient who received a combined kidney and bone marrow transplant. Some of the T cells may derive from the graft donor. The specimen was CD8+ T cells from blood (PBMCs), collected 12 months after the transplant. CDR3: CASSLLTLGQETQYF. The CDR3 bases are TGTGCCAGCAGCTTACTTACGCTAGGACAAGAGACCCAGTACTTC.